This TCR beta chain was retrieved from a study of Graves' ophthalmopathy and Graves' hyperthyroidism. For repertoire sequencing, the TCR beta CDR3 regions were amplified from RNA transcripts. First-round RT-PCR employed HTBI primers, with a second-round multiplex PCR after it. TCRdb re-called the multiplex PCR reads through MiXCR, storing one row per CDR3 protein. The data show over 650,000 distinct CDR3 sequences, about two fifths seen once. CDR1 and CDR2 from the germline V gene are DFQATT and SNEGSKA (reference sequence). This CDR3 comprises 13 residues. The V end lost 1 base, the J end lost 2 bases, and 9 bases lay between the germline ends. This clonotype was counted at least ten times. Ophthalmopathic donors had moderate-to-severe activity, CAS ≥3 and NOSPECS ≥4, with disease that had lasted under 3 months.

The sequence was obtained from an adult man with Graves' ophthalmopathy. V is TRBV20-1 and J is TRBJ2-7; possible D gene TRBD1, 6 bases. The sequenced material came from peripheral blood. The CDR3 sequence: CSARAWTAYEQYF. The CDR3 DNA follows: TGCAGTGCTAGAGCTTGGACAGCCTACGAGCAGTACTTC.